This T cell receptor beta chain was documented in a study of regulatory T cells in long-lasting Graves disease. CDR1 and CDR2 from the germline V gene are MNHEY and SVGEGT. CDR3 length: 12 amino acids. V trimming: 2 bases; J trimming: 10 bases; junction bases outside the gene matches: 3. As for time point: newly diagnosed GD, antithyroid drugs for less than 3 months. The TCR library was made from RNA that had been extracted from PBMCs in TRIzol. CDR3-region Arm-PCR and iRepertoire HTBI primers produced the TCR beta libraries. TCRdb ran MiXCR on the multiplex PCR reads and lists one entry per CDR3 protein. The table shows 540,000 or so distinct CDR3 sequences, with approximately 12% occurring only once. This sample was shared with a second study, whose subject was T cells in Graves' hyperthyroidism and ophthalmopathy. That source adds: First-round RT-PCR targeting the TCR CDR3 was performed with the HTBI primer set.

The V call is TRBV6-2 or TRBV6-3, the J call TRBJ1-1; TRBD1 aligns across 8 bases. The receptor comes from a man aged 30 to 45 with Graves disease. The material sequenced was peripheral blood mononuclear cells (PBMCs), taken at new diagnosis, from a patient treated with antithyroid drugs. CDR3 region: CASSYGTGAAFF. CDR3 nucleotide sequence: TGTGCCAGCAGTTACGGGACAGGAGCAGCTTTCTTT.